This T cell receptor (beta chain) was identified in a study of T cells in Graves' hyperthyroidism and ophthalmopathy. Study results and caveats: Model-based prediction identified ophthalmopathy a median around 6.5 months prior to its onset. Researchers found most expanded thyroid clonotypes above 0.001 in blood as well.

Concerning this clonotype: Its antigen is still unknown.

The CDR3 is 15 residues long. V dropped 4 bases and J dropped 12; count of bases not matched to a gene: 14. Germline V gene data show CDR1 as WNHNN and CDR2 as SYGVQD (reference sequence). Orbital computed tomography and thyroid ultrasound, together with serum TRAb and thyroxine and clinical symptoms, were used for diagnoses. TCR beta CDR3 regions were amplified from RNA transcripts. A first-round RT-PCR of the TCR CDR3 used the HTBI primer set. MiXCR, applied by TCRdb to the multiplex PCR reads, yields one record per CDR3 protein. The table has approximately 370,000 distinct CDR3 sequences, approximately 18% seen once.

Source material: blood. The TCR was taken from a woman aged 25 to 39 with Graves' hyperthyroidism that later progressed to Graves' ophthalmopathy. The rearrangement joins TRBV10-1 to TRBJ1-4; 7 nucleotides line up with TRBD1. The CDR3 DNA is TGCGCCAGCAGTGCTTTCGGGACAGTAAGCGAAGAACTGTTTTTT. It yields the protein CASSAFGTVSEELFF.